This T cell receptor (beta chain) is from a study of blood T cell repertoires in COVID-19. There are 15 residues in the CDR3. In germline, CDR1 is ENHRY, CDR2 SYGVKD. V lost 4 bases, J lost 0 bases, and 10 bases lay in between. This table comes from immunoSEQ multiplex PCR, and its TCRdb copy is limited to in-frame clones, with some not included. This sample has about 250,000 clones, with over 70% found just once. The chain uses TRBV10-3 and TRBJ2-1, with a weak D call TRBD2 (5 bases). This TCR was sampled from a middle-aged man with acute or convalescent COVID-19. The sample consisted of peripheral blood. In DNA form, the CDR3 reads TGTGCCATCAGTGCGCTAGGGAGCTCCTACAATGAGCAGTTCTTC. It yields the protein CAISALGSSYNEQFF.